Presented here are 21 T cell receptor beta chains from one specimen sequenced in a study of response to subunit inactivated influenza vaccine. MiXCR was run by TCRdb on the RT-PCR reads, yielding one entry per CDR3 protein. The data show about 800,000 distinct CDR3 sequences, with 20% to 25% seen just once and 10% held by the top ten. The sample in question was PBMCs from blood, obtained 5 days after vaccination. The source is a man aged 45-65 years who received an inactivated influenza vaccine.

This chain uses TRBV30 with TRBJ2-1; possibly TRBD1 for D (5 bases). Trimming took 3 bases from V and 1 from J, leaving 13 bases between them. Germline V CDR1 and CDR2: GTSNPN, SVGIG (reference sequence). This CDR3 contains 15 residues. CDR3 sequence: CAWRASGLSYNEQFF. The CDR3 coding sequence is TGTGCCTGGAGGGCCTCAGGGCTTTCCTACAATGAGCAGTTCTTC.

The V call is TRBV10-3, the J call TRBJ2-7; 11 bases match TRBD1. The CDR3 is 15 residues long. Germline CDR1 and CDR2: ENHRY and SYGVKD. Trimming took 4 bases from V and 2 from J; bases not matched to a gene: 4. CDR3 coding DNA: TGTGCCATCAGTGCGGGGGACAGGGGGACCTACGAGCAGTACTTC. It specifies CAISAGDRGTYEQYF.

The rearrangement joins TRBV30 to TRBJ2-6; no definite D call. The CDR3 has 17 residues. With 3 bases removed from V and 1 base from J, the gap between germline ends came to 16 bases. Germline values: CDR1 GTSNPN, CDR2 SVGIG (reference sequence). This chain's CDR3 is CAWSKGSGLSGANVLTF. The CDR3 nucleotides read TGTGCCTGGAGCAAAGGGTCTGGTTTGTCTGGGGCCAACGTCCTGACTTTC.

This clonotype has a handful of counts. The rearrangement joins TRBV4-3 to TRBJ2-5; D gene ambiguous. The CDR3 has 15 residues. V was shortened by 3 bases and J by 5 bases, with 16 bases between the two germline ends. Germline loops: CDR1 LGHNA, CDR2 YSLEER. The CDR3 bases are TGCGCCAGCAGCCAGGTAGCCCAGCCGTGGGAGACCCAGTACTTC. This sequence encodes CASSQVAQPWETQYF.

This chain joins TRBV24-1 and TRBJ2-1, with D perhaps TRBD1 or TRBD2 (5 bases each). The germline V and J ends were trimmed by 2 bases and 8 bases, with 21 bases remaining between them. Per germline, CDR1 KGHDR and CDR2 SFDVKD. The CDR3 contains 17 residues. CDR3 sequence: CATSDSSGTINEDEQFF. CDR3 sequence (DNA): TGTGCCACCAGTGATTCGTCCGGGACCATAAACGAGGATGAGCAGTTCTTC.

The table lists this clonotype with many counts. The rearrangement joins TRBV12-3 or TRBV12-4 to TRBJ1-2; D call uncertain. V lost 1 base and J 7 bases, leaving 4 bases between the germline ends. This CDR3 has 11 residues. The CDR3 sequence: CASSLGGGYTF. The CDR3 region has the DNA TGTGCCAGCAGTTTAGGGGGTGGCTACACCTTC.

This clonotype was counted only a few times. The rearrangement joins TRBV4-1 to TRBJ1-1; no clear D. CDR1 MGHRA and CDR2 YSYEKL come from the germline V gene. V shed 4 bases and J shed 5 bases, with 14 bases lying between them. The CDR3 is 14 residues long. The CDR3 spells CASSPGLGRTEAFF. Written as DNA, the CDR3 is TGCGCCAGCAGCCCCGGACTAGGTAGGACTGAAGCTTTCTTT.

The chain joins TRBV9 to TRBJ2-7; no clear D gene. The CDR3 spans 15 residues. Germline values: CDR1 SGDLS, CDR2 YYNGEE. Between the trimmed V and J ends, which lost 0 bases and 3 bases, there was a span of 13 bases. CDR3: CASSVGEAEFYEQYF. DNA for the CDR3: TGTGCCAGCAGCGTAGGGGAAGCAGAGTTCTACGAGCAGTACTTC. Based on the CDR3 plus reference TRBV9 and TRBJ2-7, the full variable domain is DSGVTQTPKHLITATGQRVTLRCSPRSGDLSVYWYQQSLDQGLQFLIQYYNGEERAKGNILERFSAQQFPDLHSELNLSSLELGDSALYFCASSVGEAEFYEQYFGPGTRLTVT.

This CDR3 is CASSQIAVTGELFF. The CDR3 nucleotides read TGCGCCAGCAGCCAAATAGCGGTTACCGGGGAGCTGTTTTTT. The chain joins TRBV4-3 to TRBJ2-2; perhaps TRBD2 as D (6 bases). Trimming stripped 2 bases from V and 5 bases from J, with 9 bases between. CDR3 length: 14 amino acids. CDR1 is LGHNA and CDR2 is YSLEER in the germline V gene.

CDR3 sequence (DNA): TGCAGTGCTAGCGGGGGGGCGGCCGAGCAGTACTTC. As protein: CSASGGAAEQYF. The V call is TRBV20-1, the J call TRBJ2-7; the match to TRBD2 covers 8 bases. Germline loops: CDR1 DFQATT, CDR2 SNEGSKA (reference sequence). The CDR3 is 12 amino acids. V lost 3 bases to trimming and J lost 6 bases; unmatched junction nucleotides: 4.

This chain uses TRBV2 with TRBJ2-1; D is undetermined. The length of the CDR3 is 15 residues. V dropped 1 base and J dropped 4 bases, with 11 bases sitting between them. Germline V gene sequence: CDR1 SNHLY, CDR2 FYNNEI. CDR3 in amino acids: CASSEGQDRYNEQFF. The CDR3 DNA is TGTGCCAGCAGTGAAGGCCAGGACCGTTACAATGAGCAGTTCTTC.

This clonotype was detected a few times. The CDR3 DNA is TGTGCCAGCAGCCCCGGACAGGGTGGCGCAACTAATGAAAAACTGTTTTTT. It translates to CASSPGQGGATNEKLFF. The chain carries TRBV6-1 and TRBJ1-4; 8 positions match TRBD1. This CDR3 region has 17 residues. CDR1 and CDR2 from the germline V gene are MNHNS and SASEGT. With 6 bases clipped from V and 0 bases from J, the junction kept 9 bases outside the gene matches.

V gene TRBV5-4 combines with J gene TRBJ2-4; D is possibly TRBD1 (6 bases). CDR1 is SGHNT, CDR2 YYREEE, per germline (reference sequence). The germline V and J ends were trimmed by 0 bases and 0 bases, with 19 bases remaining between them. The CDR3 is 19 residues long. The CDR3 sequence is CASSLDRRRGILAKNIQYF. Here the CDR3 DNA reads TGTGCCAGCAGCTTGGATCGTCGCAGGGGAATACTAGCCAAAAACATTCAGTACTTC.

The rearrangement links TRBV6-1 to TRBJ2-3; 7 bases are a match to TRBD1. The V gene's germline CDR1 is MNHNS and CDR2 SASEGT. This CDR3 is built from 16 residues. Trimming cost V 7 bases and J 2 bases; bases outside gene matches: 12. CDR3 in amino acids: CASNPRGPRATDTQYF. DNA for the CDR3: TGTGCCAGCAACCCGAGGGGGCCCAGGGCCACAGATACGCAGTATTTT.

The chain has TRBV29-1 and TRBJ2-7; D is uncertain. Per germline, CDR1 SQVTM and CDR2 ANQGSEA. Trimming cost V 2 bases and J 7 bases, with 9 bases left between them. The CDR3 runs 11 residues. The CDR3 region has the DNA TGCAGCGTTGAATCCGGCTGGGAGCAGTACTTC. Its protein product is CSVESGWEQYF.

The chain links TRBV20-1 to TRBJ2-7; TRBD2 matches at 11 bases. The CDR3 totals 16 residues. From germline, CDR1 is DFQATT and CDR2 SNEGSKA (reference sequence). The V segment lost 6 bases and the J segment 0 bases; nucleotides outside the gene matches: 10. Here the CDR3 DNA reads TGCAGTGCCGGGACTAGCGGTTCTCGGAGCTCCTACGAGCAGTACTTC. Amino acids: CSAGTSGSRSSYEQYF.

The chain employs TRBV2 and TRBJ2-1; TRBD2 agrees at 14 bases. CDR1 SNHLY and CDR2 FYNNEI come from the germline V gene. With V trimmed by 4 bases and J by 10 bases, 6 bases remained unmatched. This CDR3 contains 15 residues. The CDR3 spells CASSAPGLAGDEQFF. CDR3 in DNA: TGTGCCAGCAGTGCCCCGGGACTAGCGGGAGACGAGCAGTTCTTC. The full variable domain, completed using reference TRBV2 and TRBJ2-1, is EPEVTQTPSHQVTQMGQEVILRCVPISNHLYFYWYRQILGQKVEFLVSFYNNEISEKSEIFDDQFSVERPDGSNFTLKIRSTKLEDSAMYFCASSAPGLAGDEQFFGPGTRLTVL.

The chain recombines TRBV15 with TRBJ2-5; the D gene is possibly TRBD2 (5 bases). Germline V lookup: CDR1 LNHNV, CDR2 YYDKDF (reference sequence). Trimming left V 0 bases short and J 2 bases short, with 10 bases between. The CDR3 length is 15 residues. This CDR3 reads CATSRDRQRQETQYF. DNA of the CDR3: TGTGCCACCAGCAGAGATAGGCAGCGGCAAGAGACCCAGTACTTC.

This clonotype has only a few counts. J is TRBJ2-5 and V is TRBV28; no clear D. In germline, CDR1 is MDHEN, CDR2 SYDVKM. This CDR3 has 14 residues. V was trimmed by 6 bases and J by 1 base, leaving 12 bases between them. The CDR3 nucleotides are TGTGCCAGCAGCTCCAGGCCCCTCCAAGAGACCCAGTACTTC. Translated: CASSSRPLQETQYF.

The table lists this clonotype with a few counts. The chain uses TRBV3-1 and TRBJ2-5; 11 bases are a match to TRBD2. V gave up 6 bases and J gave up 4 bases; unmatched junction bases: 7. The CDR3 spans 15 residues. CDR1 is LGHDT and CDR2 is YNNKEL in the germline V gene (reference sequence). This chain's CDR3 is CASSLSGRGVETQYF. In nucleotides, the CDR3 is TGTGCCAGCAGTCTTAGCGGGAGGGGGGTAGAGACCCAGTACTTC.

The V and J genes are TRBV29-1 and TRBJ2-5; 8 nucleotides line up with TRBD1. This CDR3 is 12 amino acids long. With 6 bases clipped from V and 9 bases from J, the junction kept 9 bases outside the gene matches. Germline assignment: CDR1 SQVTM and CDR2 ANQGSEA. DNA for the CDR3: TGCAGCGTCTTTGGGACAGGATTCTCCCAGTACTTC. It is translated as CSVFGTGFSQYF.